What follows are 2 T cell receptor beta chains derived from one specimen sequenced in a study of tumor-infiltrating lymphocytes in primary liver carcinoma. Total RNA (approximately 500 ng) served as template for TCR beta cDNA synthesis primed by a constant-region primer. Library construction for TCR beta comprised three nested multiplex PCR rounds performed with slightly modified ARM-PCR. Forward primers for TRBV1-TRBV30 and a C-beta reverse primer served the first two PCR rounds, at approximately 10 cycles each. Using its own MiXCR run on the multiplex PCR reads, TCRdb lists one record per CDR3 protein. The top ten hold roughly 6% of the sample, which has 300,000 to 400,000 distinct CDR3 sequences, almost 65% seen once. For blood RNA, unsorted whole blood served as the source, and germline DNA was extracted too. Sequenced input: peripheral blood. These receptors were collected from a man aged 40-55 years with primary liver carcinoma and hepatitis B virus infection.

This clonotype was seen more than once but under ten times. Written as DNA, the CDR3 is TGCGCCAGCAGGGCCGGGACTAGCGGGTCCTACAATGAGCAGTTCTTC. Encoded protein: CASRAGTSGSYNEQFF. V gene TRBV5-1 combines with J gene TRBJ2-1; 12 nucleotides align to TRBD2. The trim removed 5 bases at V and 1 base at J, leaving 4 bases unmatched. The CDR3 has 16 residues. Germline V lookup: CDR1 SGHRS, CDR2 YFSETQ.

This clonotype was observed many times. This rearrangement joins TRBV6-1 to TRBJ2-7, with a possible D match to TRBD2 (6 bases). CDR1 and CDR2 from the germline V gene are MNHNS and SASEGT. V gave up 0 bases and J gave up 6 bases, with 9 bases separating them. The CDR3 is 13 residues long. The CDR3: CASSEASGGEQYF. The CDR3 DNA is TGTGCCAGCAGTGAAGCTAGCGGAGGCGAGCAGTACTTC.